One sample yielded the 25 T cell receptor beta chains listed below, sequenced in a study of beta chain features in type 1 diabetes. These TCRs' antigens remain unknown. The study reverse transcribed the entire isolated RNA, so it sequenced expressed TCRB transcripts. Clones were sequenced by immunoSEQ multiplex PCR, and TCRdb holds only the in-frame ones, with some missing. Altogether around 250,000 clones are present, around 25% being singletons, with the ten largest covering around 0.012%. Study results and limitations: Among patients with Type 1 diabetes, TCRB CDR3s were moderately but significantly shorter in every one of the four CD4+ subsets.

The sample consisted of naive CD4+ T cells from blood. These receptors came from a woman in her 30s with type 1 diabetes.

This clone appeared a few times. The chain recombines TRBV15 with TRBJ1-2; D perhaps matches TRBD1 (6 bases). Germline V gene sequence: CDR1 LNHNV, CDR2 YYDKDF (reference sequence). The CDR3 length is 15 residues. V dropped 0 bases and J dropped 8 bases, with 16 bases sitting between them. CDR3 bases: TGTGCCACCAGCAGAGATCAGCGCAGGGGTGGAGGCTACACCTTC. Its translation: CATSRDQRRGGGYTF.

This clone was counted between two and nine times. The genes are TRBV10-3 and TRBJ2-4; 10 bases are a match to TRBD1. Germline values: CDR1 ENHRY, CDR2 SYGVKD. V lost 4 bases to trimming and J lost 7 bases; unmatched junction nucleotides: 10. The CDR3 contains 16 residues. The DNA of the CDR3 is TGTGCCATCAGTGCACTGACCGGACAGGGGGAGAACATTCAGTACTTC. This sequence encodes CAISALTGQGENIQYF.

The V gene is TRBV29-1, the J gene TRBJ1-5; TRBD1 might be the D (5 bases). The germline V and J ends were trimmed by 4 bases and 4 bases, with 14 bases remaining between them. This CDR3 region has 14 residues. The V gene's germline CDR1 is SQVTM and CDR2 ANQGSEA. The CDR3 loop reads CSVGAQGSNQPQHF. Here the CDR3 DNA reads TGCAGCGTTGGTGCCCAGGGATCAAATCAGCCCCAGCATTTT.

This sequence joins TRBV19 and TRBJ1-5; D unclear. The CDR3 is made up of 16 amino acids. Germline V gives CDR1 LNHDA, CDR2 SQIVND (reference sequence). V lost 1 base to trimming and J lost 4 bases, with 14 bases between them. This CDR3 is CASSIAPLRTNQPQHF. In DNA form, the CDR3 reads TGTGCCAGTAGTATAGCTCCGCTAAGGACTAATCAGCCCCAGCATTTT.

The CDR3 DNA sequence: TGTGCCAGCAGTTACGGACTAGCGGGAGAGAATGAGCAGTTCTTC. Translated, it gives CASSYGLAGENEQFF. The J gene is TRBJ2-1, the V gene TRBV6-5, with 13 bases matching TRBD2. Germline-derived CDR1 and CDR2 are MNHEY and SVGAGI. CDR3 length equals 15 residues. Germline trimming cut 2 bases from V and 7 bases from J; bases unmatched to any gene: 2.

V gene TRBV4-2 combines with J gene TRBJ1-2; perhaps TRBD1 as D (6 bases). CDR3 size: 15 residues. Germline-derived CDR1 and CDR2 are LGHNA and YNFKEQ. The V and J ends lost 4 bases and 3 bases respectively, with 15 bases between them. The CDR3 sequence: CASSPQVQGYYGYTF. The CDR3 DNA reads TGTGCCAGCAGCCCCCAGGTACAGGGCTACTATGGCTACACCTTC.

The rearrangement uses TRBV5-4 and TRBJ1-1; the D is unclear. The CDR3 runs 11 residues. V lost 0 bases, J lost 9 bases, and 6 bases lay in between. Germline loops: CDR1 SGHNT, CDR2 YYREEE (reference sequence). CDR3: CASSLDQKAFF. The CDR3 nucleotides read TGTGCCAGCAGCTTGGATCAGAAAGCTTTCTTT.

This clone has only a few counts. The V gene is TRBV7-2, the J gene TRBJ2-3, with 8 bases lining up with TRBD2. This CDR3 comprises 13 residues. V shed 8 bases, J shed 8 bases, and the junction held 9 bases outside the gene matches. Germline V gene sequence: CDR1 SGHTA, CDR2 FQGNSA. DNA of the CDR3: TGTGCCAGCCCCCCCAGCGGGAGTTCTACGCAGTATTTT. Its protein is CASPPSGSSTQYF.

This clone was detected only a few times. The chain couples TRBV19 to TRBJ2-7, with a tentative D call TRBD1 (5 bases). The CDR3 covers 13 residues. V lost 3 bases and J 5 bases, leaving 11 bases between the germline ends. Germline V gene sequence: CDR1 LNHDA, CDR2 SQIVND (reference sequence). The CDR3 DNA reads as TGTGCCAGTAGTATTCTAGGACAACACGAGCAGTACTTC. It translates to CASSILGQHEQYF.

The rearrangement joins TRBV11-2 to TRBJ2-7; D is unresolved. The germline CDR1 and CDR2 sequences are SGHAT and FQNNGV. The CDR3 is 10 amino acids. V was pared by 4 bases and J by 4 bases, with 2 bases between. DNA of the CDR3: TGTGCCAGCAGCTCTTACGAGCAGTACTTC. This codes for CASSSYEQYF.

V and J are TRBV11-1 and TRBJ2-7; 12 bases map to TRBD2. Per germline, CDR1 SGHAT and CDR2 FQDESV (reference sequence). CDR3 length equals 15 residues. Trimming removed 4 bases from V and 2 bases from J; junction bases left unmatched: 3. The CDR3 nucleotides are TGTGCCAGCAGCTCCTGGACTAGCGGGACCTACGAGCAGTACTTC. This codes for CASSSWTSGTYEQYF.

V and J are TRBV30 and TRBJ1-1; D is ambiguous. Germline lookup yields CDR1 GTSNPN and CDR2 SVGIG (reference sequence). CDR3 length: 11 residues. The V gene lost 0 bases and the J gene lost 7 bases, with 6 bases spanning the gap. The DNA of the CDR3 is TGTGCCTGGAGTGTTTTGTATGAAGCTTTCTTT. Its translation is CAWSVLYEAFF.

The chain employs TRBV19 and TRBJ2-1; a weak D match, TRBD1 (7 bases). CDR1 and CDR2 from the germline V gene are LNHDA and SQIVND (reference sequence). Deletions cut 7 bases from V and 7 bases from J, with 20 bases between. There are 15 residues in the CDR3. The CDR3 DNA sequence: TGTGCCAGTACTCCCCAGCAGGGGGGTAGGAATGAGCAGTTCTTC. Residues: CASTPQQGGRNEQFF.

V is TRBV4-1 and J is TRBJ2-1; maybe TRBD2 (6 bases). The CDR3 runs 15 residues. Germline CDR1 MGHRA, CDR2 YSYEKL. Trimming removed 4 bases from V and 3 bases from J, with 13 bases in between. The DNA of the CDR3 is TGCGCCAGCAGCCCCCAGCGGGCTAACTACAATGAGCAGTTCTTC. This codes for CASSPQRANYNEQFF.

The chain joins TRBV7-9 to TRBJ2-2; 11 bases are shared with TRBD2. Germline V lookup: CDR1 SEHNR, CDR2 FQNEAQ (reference sequence). V lost 3 bases, J lost 1 base, and 10 bases stayed unmatched. The CDR3 totals 19 residues. CDR3 nucleotides: TGTGCCAGCAGCTTTGGCCTAGCGGGAGGCTCCCTGAACACCGGGGAGCTGTTTTTT. This translates into CASSFGLAGGSLNTGELFF. Variable domain in full (rest from reference TRBV7-9 and TRBJ2-2): DTGVSQNPRHKITKRGQNVTFRCDPISEHNRLYWYRQTLGQGPEFLTYFQNEAQLEKSRLLSDRFSAERPKGSFSTLEIQRTEQGDSAMYLCASSFGLAGGSLNTGELFFGEGSRLTVL.

This clone was counted only a few times. The chain joins TRBV7-9 to TRBJ2-3, with 12 bases matching TRBD2. The ends lost 8 bases at V and 4 bases at J; junction bases unmatched: 4. The CDR3 runs to 14 residues. Germline values: CDR1 SEHNR, CDR2 FQNEAQ (reference sequence). This CDR3 reads CASSTSGSADTQYF. The CDR3 coding sequence is TGTGCCAGCTCGACTAGCGGGAGCGCAGATACGCAGTATTTT.

The rearrangement joins TRBV4-2 to TRBJ2-7; TRBD2 matches 8 bases. Germline V gene lookup returns CDR1 LGHNA and CDR2 YNFKEQ. The CDR3 loop spans 14 amino acids. The V segment lost 0 bases and the J segment 4 bases; nucleotides outside the gene matches: 2. In DNA, the CDR3 is TGTGCCAGCAGCCAAGAACAGCGGGGGTACGAGCAGTACTTC. Protein product: CASSQEQRGYEQYF.

V is TRBV15 and J is TRBJ2-3; 11 bases align to TRBD2. This CDR3 region has 18 residues. CDR1 is LNHNV and CDR2 is YYDKDF in the germline V gene (reference sequence). Trimming took 2 bases from V and 0 from J; bases not matched to a gene: 7. The CDR3 nucleotides read TGTGCCACCAGCAGATCAAGGACTAGCGGGTCTAGCACAGATACGCAGTATTTT. Its translation: CATSRSRTSGSSTDTQYF.

The chain has TRBV29-1 and TRBJ1-2; D may be TRBD1 (6 bases). Between the trimmed V and J ends, which lost 6 bases and 13 bases, there was a span of 18 bases. This CDR3 has 11 amino acids. CDR1 is SQVTM and CDR2 is ANQGSEA in the germline V gene. Here the CDR3 reads CSVLTGIFGTF. DNA of the CDR3: TGCAGCGTCCTGACAGGTATATTCGGCACCTTC. The variable domain in full, with the rest retrieved from reference TRBV29-1 and TRBJ1-2, is SAVISQKPSRDICQRGTSLTIQCQVDSQVTMMFWYRQQPGQSLTLIATANQGSEATYESGFVIDKFPISRPNLTFSTLTVSNMSPEDSSIYLCSVLTGIFGTFGSGTRLTVV.

This clone was seen more than once but under ten times. The chain joins TRBV2 to TRBJ2-7; D uncertain. Trimming left V 5 bases short and J 3 bases short, with 5 bases between. The CDR3 consists of 11 residues. From germline, CDR1 is SNHLY and CDR2 FYNNEI. This CDR3 reads CASSSFYEQYF. CDR3 coding DNA: TGTGCCAGCAGTTCCTTCTACGAGCAGTACTTC.

This clone was observed a single time. The V gene is TRBV5-1, the J gene TRBJ2-3; 7 nucleotides line up with TRBD1. With 4 bases clipped from V and 5 bases from J, the junction kept 7 bases outside the gene matches. Germline CDR1 SGHRS, CDR2 YFSETQ. The CDR3 totals 14 residues. CDR3 sequence (DNA): TGCGCCAGCAGCCCGGGACAGTCCGAAGATACGCAGTATTTT. Its protein is CASSPGQSEDTQYF.

This clone has just a few counts. The rearrangement links TRBV30 to TRBJ1-1; the D gene is possibly TRBD1 (5 bases). Deletions cut 5 bases from V and 1 base from J, with 11 bases between. Germline V gene lookup returns CDR1 GTSNPN and CDR2 SVGIG (reference sequence). This CDR3 has 13 amino acids. DNA for the CDR3: TGTGCCTGGGCGATCGGACAGAACACTGAAGCTTTCTTT. It is translated as CAWAIGQNTEAFF.

This clone occurred a few times. The J gene is TRBJ2-1, the V gene TRBV9; TRBD2 agrees at 8 bases. The germline V gene encodes CDR1 SGDLS and CDR2 YYNGEE. CDR3 size: 15 residues. The J segment lost 8 bases and the V segment lost 0 bases, leaving 7 bases of the junction unmatched. CDR3: CASSVVSGRFDEQFF. The CDR3 coding sequence is TGTGCCAGCAGCGTAGTAAGCGGGAGATTCGATGAGCAGTTCTTC.

J is TRBJ2-2 and V is TRBV18; 7 nucleotides match TRBD2. This CDR3 is built from 17 residues. V shed 2 bases and J 0 bases; nucleotides not matched to a gene: 6. From germline, CDR1 is KGHSH and CDR2 LQKENI. The CDR3 spells CASSPEVGLANTGELFF. CDR3 coding DNA: TGTGCCAGCTCACCAGAGGTCGGACTAGCGAACACCGGGGAGCTGTTTTTT.

With regard to this clone: The sample holds other DNA sequences that translate to the same CDR3. The chain joins TRBV10-3 to TRBJ2-3; TRBD2 matches at 7 bases. V dropped 2 bases and J dropped 0; count of bases not matched to a gene: 2. CDR3 size: 15 residues. The germline CDR1 and CDR2 sequences are ENHRY and SYGVKD. CDR3 sequence: CAISEPGGSTDTQYF. CDR3 sequence (DNA): TGTGCCATCAGTGAGCCCGGGGGGAGCACAGATACGCAGTATTTT.